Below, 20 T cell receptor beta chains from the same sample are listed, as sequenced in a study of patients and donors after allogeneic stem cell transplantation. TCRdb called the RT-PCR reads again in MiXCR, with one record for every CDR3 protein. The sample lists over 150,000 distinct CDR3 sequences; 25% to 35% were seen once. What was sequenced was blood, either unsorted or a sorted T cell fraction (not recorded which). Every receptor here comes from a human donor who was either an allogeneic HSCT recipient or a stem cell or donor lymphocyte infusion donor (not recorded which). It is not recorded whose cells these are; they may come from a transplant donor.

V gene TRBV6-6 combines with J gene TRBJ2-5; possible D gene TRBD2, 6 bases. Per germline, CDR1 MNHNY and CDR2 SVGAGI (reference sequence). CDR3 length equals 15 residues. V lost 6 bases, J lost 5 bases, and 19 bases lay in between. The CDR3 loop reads CASSLGRMGVETQYF. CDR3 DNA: TGTGCCAGCAGCTTAGGGAGGATGGGGGTTGAGACCCAGTACTTC.

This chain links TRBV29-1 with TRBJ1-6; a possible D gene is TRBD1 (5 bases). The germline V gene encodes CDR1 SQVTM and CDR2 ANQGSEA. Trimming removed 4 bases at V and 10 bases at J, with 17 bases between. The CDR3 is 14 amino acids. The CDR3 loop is CSVAGSSGGSPLHF. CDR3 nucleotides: TGCAGCGTTGCGGGCTCCTCCGGGGGGTCACCCCTCCACTTT.

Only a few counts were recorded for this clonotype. The CDR3 DNA reads as TGTGCCATCAGTACAGCCAGAGGCACTGAAGCTTTCTTT. Amino acids: CAISTARGTEAFF. The rearrangement links TRBV10-3 to TRBJ1-1; D is uncertain. Per germline, CDR1 ENHRY and CDR2 SYGVKD. The CDR3 has 13 residues. V lost 5 bases, J lost 4 bases, and 11 bases lay in between.

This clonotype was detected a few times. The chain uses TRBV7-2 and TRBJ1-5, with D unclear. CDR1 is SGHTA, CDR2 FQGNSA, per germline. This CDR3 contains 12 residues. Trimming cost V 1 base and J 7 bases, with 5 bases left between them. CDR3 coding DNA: TGTGCCAGCAGCTTAGATTACCAGCCCCAGCATTTT. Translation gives CASSLDYQPQHF.

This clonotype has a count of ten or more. The CDR3 sequence: CASSPWGAGSNQPQHF. In DNA form, the CDR3 reads TGTGCCAGCAGCCCTTGGGGGGCCGGTAGCAATCAGCCCCAGCATTTT. The rearrangement uses TRBV7-2 and TRBJ1-5; tentative D call: TRBD1 (6 bases). V lost 5 bases, J lost 0 bases, and 14 bases lay in between. CDR1 is SGHTA and CDR2 is FQGNSA in the germline V gene. The CDR3 consists of 16 residues.

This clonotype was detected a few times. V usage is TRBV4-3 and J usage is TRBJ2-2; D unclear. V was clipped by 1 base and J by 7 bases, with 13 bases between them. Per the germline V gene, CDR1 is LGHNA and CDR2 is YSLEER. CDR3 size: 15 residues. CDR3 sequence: CASSQASEGIGELFF. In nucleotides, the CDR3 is TGCGCCAGCAGCCAAGCGTCAGAAGGGATCGGGGAGCTGTTTTTT.

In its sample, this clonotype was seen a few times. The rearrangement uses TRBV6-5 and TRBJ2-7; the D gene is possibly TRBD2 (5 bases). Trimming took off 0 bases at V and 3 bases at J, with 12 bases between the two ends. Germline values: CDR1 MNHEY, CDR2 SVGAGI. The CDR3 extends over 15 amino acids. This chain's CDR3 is CASSYSTNSVYEQYF. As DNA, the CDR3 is TGTGCCAGCAGTTACTCGACTAATTCCGTCTACGAGCAGTACTTC.

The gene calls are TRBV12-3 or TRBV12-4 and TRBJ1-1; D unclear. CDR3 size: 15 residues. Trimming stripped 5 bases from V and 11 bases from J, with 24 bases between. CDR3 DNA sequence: TGTGCCAGCAGTCCCCACCTCGGAGGAACTAGGGAGGCTTTCTTT. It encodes CASSPHLGGTREAFF.

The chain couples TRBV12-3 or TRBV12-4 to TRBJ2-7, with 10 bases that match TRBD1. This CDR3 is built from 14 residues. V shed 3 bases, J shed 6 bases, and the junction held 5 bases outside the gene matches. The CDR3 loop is CASSFRDRGGEQYF. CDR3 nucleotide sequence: TGTGCCAGCAGTTTCCGGGACAGGGGAGGCGAGCAGTACTTC.

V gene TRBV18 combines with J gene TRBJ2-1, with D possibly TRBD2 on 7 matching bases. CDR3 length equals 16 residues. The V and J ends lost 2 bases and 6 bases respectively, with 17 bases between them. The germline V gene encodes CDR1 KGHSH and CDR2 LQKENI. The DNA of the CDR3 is TGTGCCAGCTCACCAAGGTTGGCGGGGGCTGCCAATGAGCAGTTCTTC. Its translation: CASSPRLAGAANEQFF.

CDR3 loop: CASSSHSLRAGNEKLFF. The DNA of the CDR3 is TGTGCCAGCAGCTCCCATTCCTTAAGGGCAGGGAATGAAAAACTGTTTTTT. This sequence joins TRBV7-9 and TRBJ1-4; D is possibly TRBD1 (5 bases). The CDR3 runs to 17 residues. Looked up from germline, CDR1 is SEHNR and CDR2 is FQNEAQ (reference sequence). Trimming stripped 4 bases from V and 5 bases from J, with 20 bases between.

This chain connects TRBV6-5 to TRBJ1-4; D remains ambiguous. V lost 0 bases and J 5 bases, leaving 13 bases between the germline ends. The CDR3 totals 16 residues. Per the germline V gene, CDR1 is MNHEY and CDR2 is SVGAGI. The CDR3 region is CASSYSAQILNEKLFF. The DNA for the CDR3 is TGTGCCAGCAGTTACTCGGCCCAGATCCTCAATGAAAAACTGTTTTTT.

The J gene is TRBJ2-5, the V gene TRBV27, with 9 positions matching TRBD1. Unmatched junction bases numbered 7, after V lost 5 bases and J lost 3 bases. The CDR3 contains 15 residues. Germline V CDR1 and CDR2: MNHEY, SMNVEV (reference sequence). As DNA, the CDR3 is TGTGCCAGCAGTCCACCGGACAGGGGAGAAGAGACCCAGTACTTC. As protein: CASSPPDRGEETQYF.

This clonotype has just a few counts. CDR3 coding DNA: TGCGCCAGCAGCTTGTTCACCTCCGGGGTGGCGGGATCGTACGAGCAGTACTTC. The encoded protein is CASSLFTSGVAGSYEQYF. The gene calls are TRBV5-1 and TRBJ2-7, with a tentative D call TRBD2 (6 bases). The ends were cut back, 1 base at V and 4 bases at J, with 24 bases in the middle. The CDR3 has 18 residues. Germline V gives CDR1 SGHRS, CDR2 YFSETQ. Complete variable domain (other parts from reference TRBV5-1 and TRBJ2-7): KAGVTQTPRYLIKTRGQQVTLSCSPISGHRSVSWYQQTPGQGLQFLFEYFSETQRNKGNFPGRFSGRQFSNSRSEMNVSTLELGDSALYLCASSLFTSGVAGSYEQYFGPGTRLTVT.

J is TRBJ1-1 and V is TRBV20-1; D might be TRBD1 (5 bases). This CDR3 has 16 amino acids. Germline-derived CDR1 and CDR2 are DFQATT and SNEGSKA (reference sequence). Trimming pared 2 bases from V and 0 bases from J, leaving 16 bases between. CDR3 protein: CSARQGGSRMNTEAFF. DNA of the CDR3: TGCAGTGCTAGACAGGGAGGGAGTAGGATGAACACTGAAGCTTTCTTT.

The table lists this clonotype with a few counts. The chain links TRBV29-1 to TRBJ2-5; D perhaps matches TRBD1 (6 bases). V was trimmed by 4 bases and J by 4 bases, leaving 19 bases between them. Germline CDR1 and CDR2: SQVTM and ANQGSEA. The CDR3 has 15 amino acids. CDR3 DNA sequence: TGCAGCGTTGTTCGGGTACAGGGCGTCGGAGAGACCCAGTACTTC. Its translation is CSVVRVQGVGETQYF. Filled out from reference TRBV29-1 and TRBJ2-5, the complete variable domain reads SAVISQKPSRDICQRGTSLTIQCQVDSQVTMMFWYRQQPGQSLTLIATANQGSEATYESGFVIDKFPISRPNLTFSTLTVSNMSPEDSSIYLCSVVRVQGVGETQYFGPGTRLLVL.

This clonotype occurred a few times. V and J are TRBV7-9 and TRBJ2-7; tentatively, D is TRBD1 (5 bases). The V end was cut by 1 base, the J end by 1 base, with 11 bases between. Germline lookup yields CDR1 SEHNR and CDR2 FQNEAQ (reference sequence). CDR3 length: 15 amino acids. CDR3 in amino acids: CASSLVFQGSYEQYF. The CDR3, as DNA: TGTGCCAGCAGCTTAGTTTTCCAGGGATCCTACGAGCAGTACTTC.

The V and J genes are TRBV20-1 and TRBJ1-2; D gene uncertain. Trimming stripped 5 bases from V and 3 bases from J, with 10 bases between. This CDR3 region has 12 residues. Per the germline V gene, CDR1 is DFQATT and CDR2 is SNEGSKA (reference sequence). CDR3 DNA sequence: TGCAGTGCTGGGAGACCGCACTATGGCTACACCTTC. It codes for CSAGRPHYGYTF.

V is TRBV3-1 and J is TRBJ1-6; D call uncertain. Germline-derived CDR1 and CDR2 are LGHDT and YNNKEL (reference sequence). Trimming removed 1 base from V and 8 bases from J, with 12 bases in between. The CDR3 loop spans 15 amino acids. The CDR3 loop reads CASSQGDRVHSPLHF. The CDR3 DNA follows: TGTGCCAGCAGCCAAGGGGATCGCGTCCATTCACCCCTCCACTTT.

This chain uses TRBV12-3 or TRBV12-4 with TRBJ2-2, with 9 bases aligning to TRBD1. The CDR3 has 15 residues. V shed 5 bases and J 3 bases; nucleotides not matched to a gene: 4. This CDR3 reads CASSPRTGDTGELFF. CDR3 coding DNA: TGTGCCAGCAGTCCCCGGACAGGGGACACCGGGGAGCTGTTTTTT.